Shown below are 19 T cell receptor beta chains from a single sample sequenced in a study of post-analysis software for immune sequencing data. Study-level points and caveats: About five TRBV segments, including TRBV5-6, TRBV5-1 and TRBV20-1, were more frequent in patients than controls.

Unique molecular identifiers featured in each of the TCR beta cDNA libraries. TCRdb redid the calling of the PCR reads with MiXCR, one entry per CDR3 protein. The sample yields roughly 410,000 distinct CDR3 sequences, around 37% seen once. The antigens these receptors bind are not known. Sequences were obtained from blood. The receptors were sampled from a girl between 10 and 17 years old with multiple sclerosis.

This chain links TRBV7-9 with TRBJ2-7; TRBD1 matches at 8 bases. V dropped 3 bases and J dropped 5; count of bases not matched to a gene: 3. Germline CDR1 is SEHNR and CDR2 is FQNEAQ (reference sequence). CDR3 length: 13 amino acids. In DNA, the CDR3 is TGTGCCAGCAGCTTTACGACAGGGGACGAGCAGTACTTC. Translated: CASSFTTGDEQYF.

This clonotype was counted a few times. Germline is not matched at one junction end, which may reflect a read error. The chain carries TRBV6-1 and TRBJ2-3; 7 bases match TRBD1. Germline CDR1 and CDR2: MNHNS and SASEGT. This CDR3 is built from 15 residues. The CDR3 here is CASIEGGAGTDTQYF. The CDR3 DNA reads as TGTGCCAGCATTGAAGGGGGCGCGGGCACAGATACGCAGTATTTT.

This clonotype came up many times. The chain is built from TRBV7-9 and TRBJ2-7; D is perhaps TRBD2 (6 bases). V shed 5 bases and J shed 1 base, with 12 bases lying between them. The length of the CDR3 is 14 residues. Per the germline V gene, CDR1 is SEHNR and CDR2 is FQNEAQ (reference sequence). CDR3 nucleotide sequence: TGTGCCAGCAGCCAGGGACTCTATTCCTACGAGCAGTACTTC. Translation gives CASSQGLYSYEQYF.

V is TRBV7-9 and J is TRBJ1-5, with a weak D call TRBD1 (5 bases). Germline CDR1 reads SEHNR; CDR2 reads FQNEAQ (reference sequence). The length of the CDR3 is 15 residues. V gave up 5 bases and J gave up 0 bases, with 11 bases separating them. The chain's CDR3 is CASSPQGDSNQPQHF. CDR3 DNA sequence: TGTGCCAGCAGCCCGCAGGGAGATAGCAATCAGCCCCAGCATTTT.

The chain uses TRBV5-1 and TRBJ2-3; D unclear. The germline V gene encodes CDR1 SGHRS and CDR2 YFSETQ. V dropped 6 bases and J dropped 2 bases, with 25 bases sitting between them. This CDR3 has 18 amino acids. In DNA form, the CDR3 reads TGCGCCAGCAACTCCCTCAGTGGCCTTCACCGACCCACAGATACGCAGTATTTT. Amino acids: CASNSLSGLHRPTDTQYF.

V gene TRBV20-1 combines with J gene TRBJ2-2; D is unresolved. The CDR3 spans 15 residues. CDR1 is DFQATT, CDR2 SNEGSKA, per germline (reference sequence). V was shortened by 0 bases and J by 6 bases, with 14 bases between the two germline ends. The DNA for the CDR3 is TGCAGTGCTAGAGATGTGAGTGGCTACGCCGGGGAGCTGTTTTTT. Encoded protein: CSARDVSGYAGELFF.

The V call is TRBV28, the J call TRBJ1-6, with TRBD1 identical over 10 bases. CDR3 length: 16 residues. The J segment lost 14 bases and the V segment lost 4 bases, leaving 14 bases of the junction unmatched. From germline, CDR1 is MDHEN and CDR2 SYDVKM. CDR3 region: CASSSSGTGARMTLHF. The CDR3 DNA reads as TGTGCCAGCAGTTCTAGCGGGACAGGGGCACGCATGACCCTCCACTTT.

This sequence joins TRBV5-1 and TRBJ2-3, with D perhaps assigned TRBD1 or TRBD2 (5 bases each). V was pared by 0 bases and J by 0 bases, with 11 bases between. The CDR3 is made up of 16 amino acids. The germline CDR1 and CDR2 sequences are SGHRS and YFSETQ. The CDR3 nucleotides are TGCGCCAGCAGCTTGGTAGGGGACGCTAGCACAGATACGCAGTATTTT. Protein: CASSLVGDASTDTQYF.

A single count supports this clonotype. The genes are TRBV12-3 or TRBV12-4 and TRBJ1-1, with 9 positions matching TRBD1. The trim removed 6 bases at V and 1 base at J, leaving 3 bases unmatched. The CDR3 sequence is 14 residues long. The CDR3 DNA follows: TGTGCCAGCAGATCGACAGGGGGGAACACTGAAGCTTTCTTT. The encoded protein is CASRSTGGNTEAFF.

The chain recombines TRBV10-2 with TRBJ2-1; TRBD2 matches at 13 bases. V shed 4 bases, J shed 0 bases, and the junction held 9 bases outside the gene matches. The germline V gene has CDR1 WSHSY and CDR2 SAAADI. The CDR3 runs to 19 residues. CDR3 DNA sequence: TGCGCCAGCAGTGTTCAACTAGCGGGGGGGTTAAGCTCCTACAATGAGCAGTTCTTC. Residues: CASSVQLAGGLSSYNEQFF.

This sequence joins TRBV12-3 or TRBV12-4 and TRBJ2-7; D ambiguous. V shed 1 base and J shed 2 bases, with 9 bases lying between them. This CDR3 has 14 residues. The CDR3 DNA is TGTGCCAGCAGTTTAGGTGACTTAGCCTACGAGCAGTACTTC. Translated: CASSLGDLAYEQYF.

This chain uses TRBV7-8 with TRBJ1-1; no definite D call. In germline, CDR1 is SGHVS, CDR2 FQNEAQ. The CDR3 covers 13 residues. Trimming left V 3 bases short and J 6 bases short, with 11 bases between. The CDR3 here is CASSFRELAEAFF. CDR3 in DNA: TGTGCCAGCAGCTTTAGGGAGCTCGCTGAAGCTTTCTTT.

The V and J genes are TRBV28 and TRBJ2-7; TRBD1 matches at 7 bases. The germline V gene has CDR1 MDHEN and CDR2 SYDVKM. The V gene end was trimmed by 5 bases and the J gene end by 0 bases; junction bases not matched to a gene: 7. The CDR3 length is 15 residues. The CDR3 protein is CASSLGQPLSYEQYF. The CDR3 DNA sequence: TGTGCCAGCAGTCTGGGACAGCCACTCTCCTACGAGCAGTACTTC.

This clonotype has a count of ten or more. V is TRBV28 and J is TRBJ2-1; TRBD1 agrees at 7 bases. This CDR3 region has 16 residues. CDR1 is MDHEN and CDR2 is SYDVKM in the germline V gene. The V segment lost 7 bases and the J segment 0 bases; nucleotides outside the gene matches: 9. This chain's CDR3 is CASTQPGQSSYNEQFF. The DNA of the CDR3 is TGTGCCAGCACCCAACCGGGACAGAGCTCCTACAATGAGCAGTTCTTC.

This clonotype was counted a few times. The rearrangement uses TRBV5-1 and TRBJ2-1; 13 bases map to TRBD2. This CDR3 comprises 15 residues. J was trimmed by 8 bases and V by 2 bases; bases with no gene match: 4. Per the germline V gene, CDR1 is SGHRS and CDR2 is YFSETQ. CDR3 DNA sequence: TGCGCCAGCAGCTTACTAGCGGGGGGGCCTGATGAGCAGTTCTTC. Its protein is CASSLLAGGPDEQFF. The complete variable domain, with remaining parts taken from reference TRBV5-1 and TRBJ2-1, reads KAGVTQTPRYLIKTRGQQVTLSCSPISGHRSVSWYQQTPGQGLQFLFEYFSETQRNKGNFPGRFSGRQFSNSRSEMNVSTLELGDSALYLCASSLLAGGPDEQFFGPGTRLTVL.

Points on this clonotype: This may come from a read error, since a much larger clone is one base off. This chain uses TRBV5-1 with TRBJ2-1, with 9 bases identical to TRBD2. The end of the DNA is better explained by TRBJ2-7, so the J call may be wrong. Germline-derived CDR1 and CDR2 are SGHRS and YFSETQ. The CDR3 spans 17 residues. CDR3 coding DNA: TGCGCCAGCAGCTTGGGGACCGGGACTAGCTCCTACAATGAGCAGTACTTC. This encodes CASSLGTGTSSYNEQYF.

V usage is TRBV27 and J usage is TRBJ2-4; TRBD1 matches 7 bases. CDR3 length: 17 residues. Germline V CDR1 and CDR2: MNHEY, SMNVEV (reference sequence). V was clipped by 5 bases and J by 0 bases; unmatched bases: 10. In DNA form, the CDR3 reads TGTGCCAGCAGTCCGTCCGGGACAGAAATAGCCAAAAACATTCAGTACTTC. Amino acids: CASSPSGTEIAKNIQYF.

The rearrangement joins TRBV7-2 to TRBJ1-3; 7 bases match TRBD1. Germline lookup yields CDR1 SGHTA and CDR2 FQGNSA. This CDR3 has 13 residues. Unmatched junction bases numbered 12, after V lost 5 bases and J lost 14 bases. The CDR3 DNA reads as TGTGCCAGCAGCGCTAGCCAGGGGGGACCCCTATATTTT. It yields the protein CASSASQGGPLYF.

The V and J genes are TRBV12-3 or TRBV12-4 and TRBJ2-7, with a tentative D call TRBD2 (5 bases). Trimming cost V 5 bases and J 0 bases, with 14 bases left between them. The CDR3 is 15 amino acids. Here the CDR3 DNA reads TGTGCCAGCAGTCCCCGGGGAGCCTCCTCCTACGAGCAGTACTTC. This gives the protein CASSPRGASSYEQYF.